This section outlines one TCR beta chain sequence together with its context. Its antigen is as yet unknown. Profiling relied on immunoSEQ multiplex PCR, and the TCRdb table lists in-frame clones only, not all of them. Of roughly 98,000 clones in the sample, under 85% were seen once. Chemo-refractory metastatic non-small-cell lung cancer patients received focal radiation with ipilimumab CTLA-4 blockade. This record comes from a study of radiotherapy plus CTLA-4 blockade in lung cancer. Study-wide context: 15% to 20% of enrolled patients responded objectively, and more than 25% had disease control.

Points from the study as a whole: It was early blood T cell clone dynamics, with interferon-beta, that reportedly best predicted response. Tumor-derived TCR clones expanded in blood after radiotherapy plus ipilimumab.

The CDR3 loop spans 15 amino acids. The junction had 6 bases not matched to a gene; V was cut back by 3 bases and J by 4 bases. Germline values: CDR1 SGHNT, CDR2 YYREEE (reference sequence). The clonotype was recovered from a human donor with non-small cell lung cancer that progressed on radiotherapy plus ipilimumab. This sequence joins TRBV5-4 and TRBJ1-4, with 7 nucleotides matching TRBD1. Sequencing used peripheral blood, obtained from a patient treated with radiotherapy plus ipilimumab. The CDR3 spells CASSSSGTVNEKLFF. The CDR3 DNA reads TGTGCCAGCAGCTCCTCCGGGACAGTTAATGAAAAACTGTTTTTT.